This T cell receptor beta chain was profiled in a study of T-cell reconstitution after alpha-beta-depleted transplantation in children. Study outcomes and limitations: Several hundred expanded graft clones reportedly supplied alpha-beta T cells about two months after transplant. Among T cells one year after transplant, newly produced cells accounted for most counts and diversity. Surviving thymic progenitors and recipient T cells were the source of high TCRbeta diversity at day 60 in some patients.

Unique molecular identifiers were incorporated during preparation of the TCRbeta library. TCRdb called the PCR reads again in MiXCR, with one record for every CDR3 protein. The sample has some 130,000 distinct CDR3 sequences, about 9.6% seen once. In regard to this clonotype: Its antigen is unknown.

This material consisted of PBMCs, mostly from graft donor cells, taken 180 days after TCRalphabeta/CD19-depleted stem cell transplant. This receptor was identified in a girl under three years old who had a stem cell transplant for combined immunodeficiency, so the T cells may come from the graft donor.

This CDR3 is CSAQSGTSGMNEQFF. In DNA form, the CDR3 reads TGCAGTGCTCAGTCCGGGACTAGCGGGATGAATGAGCAGTTCTTC. The gene calls are TRBV20-1 and TRBJ2-1; 13 nucleotides align to TRBD2. J gave up 7 bases and V 5 bases, and 8 bases lay outside the gene matches. The germline V gene has CDR1 DFQATT and CDR2 SNEGSKA (reference sequence). CDR3 length: 15 residues.